The 4 T cell receptor beta chains in this list originate from one sample, sequenced in a study of CD8 T cells in ankylosing spondylitis. Whole-study findings and limits: There was a TCR beta motif, made of eight highly homologous variants, that appeared characteristic of ankylosing spondylitis blood.

In TCRdb, the 5' RACE reads were re-called with MiXCR into one record per CDR3 protein. The sample has over 700,000 distinct CDR3 sequences, around 20% seen once. Their cognate antigens are unknown. Sequenced input: blood, either unsorted or a sorted T cell fraction (not recorded which). The receptor source for this set is a male donor with ankylosing spondylitis.

This chain uses TRBV20-1 with TRBJ2-1; 8 bases agree with TRBD2. CDR3 length: 17 amino acids. Germline CDR1 and CDR2: DFQATT and SNEGSKA (reference sequence). V was pared by 6 bases and J by 3 bases, with 16 bases of the junction left unmatched. In nucleotides, the CDR3 is TGCAGTGCCAGGGGCCCGGCTAGCGGGTCCCACTACAATGAGCAGTTCTTC. The encoded protein is CSARGPASGSHYNEQFF.

The rearrangement joins TRBV7-2 to TRBJ1-1; D is undetermined. V lost 5 bases, J lost 4 bases, and 17 bases lay in between. The CDR3 runs to 15 residues. Germline V gives CDR1 SGHTA, CDR2 FQGNSA. The CDR3 DNA sequence: TGTGCCAGCAGCCCATACAGTGGGTCGGGCACTGAAGCTTTCTTT. This translates into CASSPYSGSGTEAFF.

This clonotype showed up many times. This rearrangement joins TRBV12-3 or TRBV12-4 to TRBJ1-1; 7 bases line up with TRBD1. Trimming removed 7 bases from V and 3 bases from J; junction bases left unmatched: 8. CDR3 length: 14 amino acids. The CDR3 nucleotides read TGTGCCAGCACCCTGACAGGGTACGACACTGAAGCTTTCTTT. Its translation is CASTLTGYDTEAFF.

This chain uses TRBV29-1 with TRBJ2-7; D unresolved. The CDR3 spans 13 residues. Germline V gives CDR1 SQVTM, CDR2 ANQGSEA. V was clipped by 5 bases and J by 6 bases, with 17 bases between them. CDR3 region: CSVLGPSSREQYF. The CDR3 DNA sequence: TGCAGCGTTCTAGGGCCCTCCTCTCGCGAGCAGTACTTC.